These T cell receptor beta chains were read from a single sample in a study of T cell changes during pregnancy in multiple sclerosis. Only in-frame clones appear in the TCRdb table, and some are missing; sequencing was by immunoSEQ multiplex PCR. Counted here are about 61,000 clones, 90% occurring once; the ten biggest clones make up almost 0.9%. This specimen was peripheral blood, taken in the first trimester of pregnancy. The receptors stem from a female donor in good health, enrolled as a control in a pregnancy study. Each CDR3 is given with its conserved first and last residue.

>12|TRBJ1-5|TRBV30
CAWTVRGQPQHF
>12|TRBJ2-7|TRBV7-9
CASSMALYEQYF
>15|TRBJ2-7|TRBV6-1
CASSVTGSTNAEQYF
>14|TRBJ1-6|TRBV19
CASSIRDRVSPLHF
>14|TRBJ2-7|TRBV5-1
CASSRGLRDHEQYF
>16|TRBJ2-3|TRBV9
CASSARGGPSTDTQYF
>12|TRBJ2-1|TRBV25-1
CASSEDRIEQFF
>16|TRBJ1-1|TRBV4-3
CASSQDAVGVRTEAFF
>16|TRBJ1-2|TRBV11-2
CASSLDSQGWGYGYTF
>11|TRBJ2-5|TRBV7-2
CASSPKETQYF
>14|TRBJ2-3|TRBV19
CASSPGGATDTQYF
>15|TRBJ2-5|TRBV14
CASSQEGQIWETQYF
>14|TRBJ1-1|TRBV7-8
CASSDRTGGTEAFF
>15|TRBJ2-2|TRBV6-1
CASSEIGEGTGELFF
>15|TRBJ1-2|TRBV30
CAWSVYSGSPGGYTF
>15|TRBJ1-2|TRBV6-6
CASSYRDSLNYGYTF
>13|TRBJ2-7|TRBV18
CASGQGISYEQYF
>17|TRBJ1-5|TRBV6-1
CASSEGQRRNYNQPQHF
>15|TRBJ2-7|TRBV27
CASSARDGLTREQYF
>16|TRBJ2-2|TRBV5-6
CASSLAGGPSTGELFF
>13|TRBJ2-7|TRBV18
CASSPASLNEQYF
>17|TRBJ2-4|TRBV4-1
CASSQAAPTGGGNIQYF
>15|TRBJ1-5|TRBV19
CASSWDSRDNQPQHF
>15|TRBJ1-1|TRBV4-3
CASSQDDRGIGAAFF
>13|TRBJ2-7|TRBV14
CASSLRGLYEQYF
>14|TRBJ2-3|TRBV4-2
CASSQEQPRDTQYF
>15|TRBJ1-2|TRBV21-1
CASSTPLPRETRYTF
>16|TRBJ2-3|TRBV4-2
CASSQDTLGRADTQYF
>14|TRBJ2-7|TRBV7-8
CASSPGTGINEQYF
>11|TRBJ2-7|TRBV6-4
CASTDSYEQYF
>13|TRBJ2-2|TRBV5-1
CASSWTGPGELFF
>16|TRBJ1-2|TRBV14
CASSFETGQTYYGYTF
>14|TRBJ2-7|TRBV7-9
CASSFGQGLYEQYF
>16|TRBJ1-3|TRBV30
CAWSLSLFSSGNTIYF
>14|TRBJ2-7|TRBV6-6
CASRPGQGADEQYF
>13|TRBJ1-4|TRBV2
CAGSWATNEKLFF
>18|TRBJ1-1|TRBV5-6
CASSLGPTGGRRHTEAFF
>15|TRBJ1-2|TRBV7-9
CASSLERQANYGYTF
>13|TRBJ2-1|TRBV30
CAWEFGGGNEQFF
>17|TRBJ2-3|TRBV19
CASTPRSGGGAEDTQYF
>16|TRBJ1-5|TRBV6-6
CASSYSPTGDRQPQHF
>16|TRBJ2-7|TRBV10-3
CAISESQAGGSYEQYF
>14|TRBJ2-3|TRBV9
CASQAGASTDTQYF
>16|TRBJ2-3|TRBV13
CASSPEDSPSTDTQYF
>18|TRBJ1-4|TRBV4-3
CASSQLFLETGGLKKLFF
>13|TRBJ1-2|TRBV7-2
CASSWTGNYGYTF
>14|TRBJ1-1|TRBV6-5
CASSYSYRDTEAFF
>15|TRBJ1-1|TRBV5-1
CASIDYEGARTEAFF